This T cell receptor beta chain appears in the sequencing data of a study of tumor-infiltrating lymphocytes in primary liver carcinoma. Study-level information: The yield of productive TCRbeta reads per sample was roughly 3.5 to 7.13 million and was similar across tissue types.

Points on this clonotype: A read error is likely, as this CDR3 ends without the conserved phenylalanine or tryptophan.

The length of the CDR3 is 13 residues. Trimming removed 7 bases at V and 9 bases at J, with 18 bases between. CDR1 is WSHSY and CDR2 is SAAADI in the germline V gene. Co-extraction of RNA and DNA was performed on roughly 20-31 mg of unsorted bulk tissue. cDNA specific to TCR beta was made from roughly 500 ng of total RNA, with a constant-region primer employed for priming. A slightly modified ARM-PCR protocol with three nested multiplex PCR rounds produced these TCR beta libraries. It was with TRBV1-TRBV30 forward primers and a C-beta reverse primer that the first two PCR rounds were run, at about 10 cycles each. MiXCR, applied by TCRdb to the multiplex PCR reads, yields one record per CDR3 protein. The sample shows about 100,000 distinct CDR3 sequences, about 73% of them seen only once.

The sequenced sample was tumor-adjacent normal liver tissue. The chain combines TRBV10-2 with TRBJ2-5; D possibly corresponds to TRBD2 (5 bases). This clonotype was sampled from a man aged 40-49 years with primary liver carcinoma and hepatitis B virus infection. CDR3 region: CASTTTGAGAQYI. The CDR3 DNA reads TGCGCCAGCACTACCACTGGCGCCGGGGCCCAGTACATC.